These 32 T cell receptor beta chains came from one sample sequenced in a study of blood T cell repertoires in COVID-19. Only in-frame clones appear in the TCRdb table, and some are missing; sequencing was by immunoSEQ multiplex PCR. Of 250,000 to 350,000 clones detected, about nine tenths appear once; the ten largest clones hold roughly 2.8%. The sequenced sample consisted of peripheral blood. These receptors were taken from a woman in her twenties or thirties with COVID-19, enrolled during active disease.

This chain links TRBV6-5 with TRBJ1-5; TRBD1 might be the D (6 bases). The CDR3 sequence is 14 residues long. The germline CDR1 and CDR2 sequences are MNHEY and SVGAGI. V lost 7 bases, J lost 0 bases, and 10 bases lay in between. The DNA for the CDR3 is TGTGCCAGCATGGGGACACTTAGCAATCAGCCCCAGCATTTT. Translated, it gives CASMGTLSNQPQHF.

J is TRBJ1-1 and V is TRBV18; D is ambiguous. The CDR3 runs 15 residues. Germline lookup yields CDR1 KGHSH and CDR2 LQKENI. V was clipped by 3 bases and J by 11 bases, with 22 bases between them. The CDR3 protein is CASSPLDSASIGAFF. In DNA form, the CDR3 reads TGTGCCAGCTCACCCCTAGATTCCGCGAGTATCGGGGCTTTCTTT.

This chain connects TRBV14 to TRBJ1-1; 7 bases agree with TRBD1. Germline values: CDR1 SGHDN, CDR2 FVKESK. CDR3 length: 13 residues. V lost 3 bases, J lost 6 bases, and 4 bases stayed unmatched. The CDR3 DNA follows: TGTGCCAGCAGCCATCGACAGGGAGCTGAAGCTTTCTTT. It codes for CASSHRQGAEAFF.

V is TRBV29-1 and J is TRBJ1-2; D call uncertain. Trimming removed 0 bases from V and 8 bases from J, with 13 bases in between. This CDR3 is built from 13 residues. The germline V gene has CDR1 SQVTM and CDR2 ANQGSEA. The CDR3 spells CSVEESGVKGYTF. In DNA, the CDR3 is TGCAGCGTTGAAGAGTCCGGGGTTAAGGGCTACACCTTC.

The chain joins TRBV7-9 to TRBJ1-5; D unresolved. The CDR3 covers 12 residues. The V end lost 4 bases, the J end lost 3 bases, and 4 bases lay between the germline ends. The germline CDR1 and CDR2 sequences are SEHNR and FQNEAQ (reference sequence). The CDR3 DNA reads as TGTGCCAGCAGCTATCTCAATCAGCCCCAGCATTTT. This sequence encodes CASSYLNQPQHF.

This rearrangement joins TRBV6-2 or TRBV6-3 to TRBJ1-5, with D perhaps TRBD1 (5 bases). The CDR3 sequence is 13 residues long. Germline V lookup: CDR1 MNHEY, CDR2 SVGEGT. Trimming shortened V by 2 bases and J by 4 bases, and 6 bases separated the two germline ends. CDR3 protein: CASSYDRNQPQHF. CDR3 DNA sequence: TGTGCCAGCAGTTACGACAGAAATCAGCCCCAGCATTTT.

The J gene is TRBJ1-4, the V gene TRBV27; maybe TRBD1 (6 bases). CDR1 and CDR2 (germline): MNHEY, SMNVEV (reference sequence). V shed 5 bases and J shed 2 bases, with 21 bases lying between them. This CDR3 has 18 residues. CDR3 bases: TGTGCCAGCAGTCAGAGACAGGCGCTAGGTTACACTAATGAAAAACTGTTTTTT. This encodes CASSQRQALGYTNEKLFF.

The chain recombines TRBV4-1 with TRBJ2-5; maybe TRBD2 (6 bases). This CDR3 spans 16 amino acids. Looked up from germline, CDR1 is MGHRA and CDR2 is YSYEKL. The V and J ends lost 2 bases and 5 bases respectively, with 18 bases between them. The CDR3 bases are TGCGCCAGCAGCCAACTACCGGGAGTAGTCCGGGAGACCCAGTACTTC. Translation gives CASSQLPGVVRETQYF.

This clone showed up just once. The chain joins TRBV11-2 to TRBJ2-7; the D is unclear. This CDR3 is built from 12 residues. V was clipped by 1 base and J by 7 bases, with 8 bases between them. CDR1 is SGHAT, CDR2 FQNNGV, per germline. The CDR3 sequence: CASSLGSGEQYF. The CDR3 nucleotides read TGTGCCAGCAGCTTAGGATCCGGGGAGCAGTACTTC.

This chain joins TRBV7-9 and TRBJ1-4, with D tentatively TRBD1 (6 bases). This CDR3 comprises 16 residues. Germline CDR1 SEHNR, CDR2 FQNEAQ (reference sequence). V dropped 2 bases and J dropped 6 bases, with 16 bases sitting between them. The DNA for the CDR3 is TGTGCCAGCAGCTTACGGGGGGCGGGAGGCTATGAAAAACTGTTTTTT. Residues: CASSLRGAGGYEKLFF.

J is TRBJ2-6 and V is TRBV7-2; no clear D. This CDR3 is 15 amino acids long. V dropped 2 bases and J dropped 2 bases, with 7 bases sitting between them. The germline CDR1 and CDR2 sequences are SGHTA and FQGNSA. CDR3 region: CASSLSQTGANVLTF. For the CDR3, the DNA is TGTGCCAGCAGCTTATCCCAGACTGGGGCCAACGTCCTGACTTTC.

The chain uses TRBV27 and TRBJ1-1; unclear D gene. With 3 bases removed from V and 3 bases from J, the gap between germline ends came to 11 bases. Looked up from germline, CDR1 is MNHEY and CDR2 is SMNVEV (reference sequence). There are 14 residues in the CDR3. CDR3 DNA: TGTGCCAGCAGTTTGACGGGGTCGGACACTGAAGCTTTCTTT. It yields the protein CASSLTGSDTEAFF.

The J gene is TRBJ1-2, the V gene TRBV29-1, with a weak D call TRBD1 (5 bases). CDR3 size: 12 residues. Between the trimmed V and J ends, which lost 6 bases and 3 bases, there was a span of 11 bases. Looked up from germline, CDR1 is SQVTM and CDR2 is ANQGSEA. CDR3 loop: CSVLDTYYGYTF. CDR3 nucleotide sequence: TGCAGCGTGCTGGACACGTACTATGGCTACACCTTC.

The V call is TRBV2, the J call TRBJ2-1, with a possible D match to TRBD1 (6 bases). Germline loops: CDR1 SNHLY, CDR2 FYNNEI. The CDR3 runs 13 residues. The V end lost 3 bases, the J end lost 6 bases, and 9 bases lay between the germline ends. The DNA for the CDR3 is TGTGCCAGCAGTGAGGGACATCTCAATGAGCAGTTCTTC. Protein sequence: CASSEGHLNEQFF. The complete variable domain, with remaining parts taken from reference TRBV2 and TRBJ2-1, reads EPEVTQTPSHQVTQMGQEVILRCVPISNHLYFYWYRQILGQKVEFLVSFYNNEISEKSEIFDDQFSVERPDGSNFTLKIRSTKLEDSAMYFCASSEGHLNEQFFGPGTRLTVL.

The chain joins TRBV2 to TRBJ2-7, with 9 bases fitting TRBD1. CDR1 and CDR2 (germline): SNHLY, FYNNEI. V was clipped by 7 bases and J by 0 bases; unmatched bases: 13. The CDR3 has 17 amino acids. The CDR3 is CASMESRGQGPSYEQYF. The CDR3 nucleotides are TGTGCCAGCATGGAAAGTCGGGGACAGGGCCCCTCCTACGAGCAGTACTTC.

The CDR3 DNA sequence: TGCGCCAGCAGTAAGAAAATGGGGAAGGGGGCTAACTATGGCTACACCTTC. Amino acid sequence: CASSKKMGKGANYGYTF. The V and J genes are TRBV10-2 and TRBJ1-2, with D possibly matching TRBD1 (6 bases). This CDR3 has 17 residues. Trimming cost V 5 bases and J 0 bases, with 19 bases left between them. Germline-derived CDR1 and CDR2 are WSHSY and SAAADI.

CDR3 coding DNA: TGTGCCAGCTCAGAATTACAGGGTAATGAGCAGTTCTTC. It yields the protein CASSELQGNEQFF. The V call is TRBV18, the J call TRBJ2-1, with a possible D match to TRBD1 (6 bases). The CDR3 length is 13 residues. Germline V gene sequence: CDR1 KGHSH, CDR2 LQKENI. V lost 5 bases, J lost 7 bases, and 12 bases lay in between.

The V and J genes are TRBV5-1 and TRBJ1-5; TRBD1 matches at 7 bases. The CDR3 covers 15 residues. V gave up 0 bases and J gave up 3 bases; unmatched junction bases: 3. Per germline, CDR1 SGHRS and CDR2 YFSETQ. The CDR3 region is CASSLEGADNQPQHF. The CDR3 DNA reads TGCGCCAGCAGCTTGGAGGGGGCCGACAATCAGCCCCAGCATTTT.

The DNA of the CDR3 is TGTGCCAGCAGTTTCAACCCAGGGGACACCTATGGCTACACCTTC. Encoded protein: CASSFNPGDTYGYTF. The chain has TRBV28 and TRBJ1-2; the D gene is possibly TRBD1 (6 bases). V gave up 3 bases and J gave up 4 bases, with 15 bases separating them. This CDR3 comprises 15 residues. Germline-derived CDR1 and CDR2 are MDHEN and SYDVKM.

The V call is TRBV9, the J call TRBJ2-7; 12 bases agree with TRBD2. V dropped 4 bases and J dropped 5; count of bases not matched to a gene: 19. The CDR3 is 19 amino acids. CDR1 is SGDLS, CDR2 YYNGEE, per germline. CDR3 protein: CASSPNPDLAGGPRNEQYF. CDR3 nucleotides: TGTGCCAGCAGCCCCAACCCCGACCTAGCGGGAGGGCCTAGGAACGAGCAGTACTTC.

For this clone: The same CDR3 also results from other DNA sequences found in this sample. J is TRBJ2-7 and V is TRBV5-1; D unresolved. Germline-derived CDR1 and CDR2 are SGHRS and YFSETQ. Trimming left V 0 bases short and J 1 base short, with 8 bases between. The CDR3 covers 14 residues. The CDR3 is CASSLGTASYEQYF. The CDR3 region has the DNA TGCGCCAGCAGCTTGGGAACAGCATCCTACGAGCAGTACTTC.

V gene TRBV5-1 combines with J gene TRBJ1-2; TRBD1 matches at 8 bases. The CDR3 has 16 amino acids. The V gene end was trimmed by 5 bases and the J gene end by 4 bases; junction bases not matched to a gene: 13. Per the germline V gene, CDR1 is SGHRS and CDR2 is YFSETQ. In nucleotides, the CDR3 is TGCGCCAGCAGAAGAGTGAGCAGGGGGCAGAGCTATGGCTACACCTTC. Translated: CASRRVSRGQSYGYTF.

The chain has TRBV27 and TRBJ2-1; the D gene is possibly TRBD2 (7 bases). V shed 2 bases and J shed 8 bases, with 10 bases lying between them. CDR3 length: 13 amino acids. Germline CDR1 is MNHEY and CDR2 is SMNVEV (reference sequence). The CDR3 spells CASSLRGGHEQFF. CDR3 bases: TGTGCCAGCAGTTTAAGGGGGGGGCATGAGCAGTTCTTC.

The chain carries TRBV10-3 and TRBJ1-2; tentative D call: TRBD1 (5 bases). The CDR3 runs to 13 residues. Germline V gene sequence: CDR1 ENHRY, CDR2 SYGVKD. Trimming took off 6 bases at V and 4 bases at J, with 12 bases between the two ends. This CDR3 reads CAISLDSPYGYTF. The CDR3 nucleotides read TGTGCCATCAGCTTAGACAGTCCCTATGGCTACACCTTC.

The V and J genes are TRBV20-1 and TRBJ2-5; 9 nucleotides align to TRBD1. Per germline, CDR1 DFQATT and CDR2 SNEGSKA (reference sequence). J was trimmed by 5 bases and V by 3 bases; bases with no gene match: 13. This CDR3 has 16 residues. The CDR3 loop is CSASNAAGQGMETQYF. DNA for the CDR3: TGCAGTGCTAGTAACGCAGCGGGACAGGGAATGGAGACCCAGTACTTC.

V usage is TRBV5-1 and J usage is TRBJ2-7; no clear D gene. Per germline, CDR1 SGHRS and CDR2 YFSETQ. V was cut by 2 bases and J by 7 bases, with 13 bases left in between. The CDR3 length is 13 residues. CDR3 protein: CASSLDRSLEQYF. Written as DNA, the CDR3 is TGCGCCAGCAGCTTAGACCGGAGTCTGGAGCAGTACTTC.

The chain is built from TRBV11-3 and TRBJ2-1; D might be TRBD2 (6 bases). This CDR3 region has 15 residues. The V gene's germline CDR1 is SGHNT and CDR2 YENEEA. The V gene lost 2 bases and the J gene lost 7 bases, with 15 bases spanning the gap. CDR3 residues: CASSLRRGPLNEQFF. CDR3 nucleotides: TGTGCCAGCAGCTTAAGGAGGGGTCCCCTGAATGAGCAGTTCTTC. The whole variable domain, remainder taken from reference TRBV11-3 and TRBJ2-1, is EAGVVQSPRYKIIEKKQPVAFWCNPISGHNTLYWYLQNLGQGPELLIRYENEEAVDDSQLPKDRFSAERLKGVDSTLKIQPAELGDSAVYLCASSLRRGPLNEQFFGPGTRLTVL.

V gene TRBV24-1 combines with J gene TRBJ2-5; D is perhaps TRBD2 (6 bases). The CDR3 runs 14 residues. V was pared by 1 base and J by 7 bases, with 12 bases between. Per the germline V gene, CDR1 is KGHDR and CDR2 is SFDVKD. The CDR3 region is CATSDFTGGGTQYF. DNA of the CDR3: TGTGCCACCAGTGATTTTACCGGGGGTGGGACCCAGTACTTC.

Points on this clone: A read error may produce the germline difference seen at one junction end. The rearrangement joins TRBV25-1 to TRBJ1-2; D uncertain. The CDR3 contains 11 residues. The germline CDR1 and CDR2 sequences are MGHDK and SYGVNS. The CDR3 sequence: CASSEYKWAIF. The CDR3 coding sequence is TGTGCCAGCAGTGAATATAAATGGGCAATATTC.

The CDR3 DNA sequence: TGTGCCTGGAGTGTGGACAGGGATCGCTACACCTTC. Protein product: CAWSVDRDRYTF. The rearrangement links TRBV30 to TRBJ1-2, with 8 positions matching TRBD1. CDR3 size: 12 residues. The J segment lost 9 bases and the V segment lost 0 bases, leaving 3 bases of the junction unmatched. Germline V gene lookup returns CDR1 GTSNPN and CDR2 SVGIG (reference sequence). Together with reference TRBV30 and TRBJ1-2, the CDR3 gives the full variable domain: SQTIHQWPATLVQPVGSPLSLECTVEGTSNPNLYWYRQAAGRGLQLLFYSVGIGQISSEVPQNLSASRPQDRQFILSSKKLLLSDSGFYLCAWSVDRDRYTFGSGTRLTVV.

The rearrangement links TRBV6-2 or TRBV6-3 to TRBJ2-7, with 8 bases aligning to TRBD2. CDR1 is MNHEY and CDR2 is SVGEGT in the germline V gene. The CDR3 length is 15 residues. The ends lost 2 bases at V and 4 bases at J; junction bases unmatched: 7. The CDR3 region is CASSYRFGREYEQYF. In DNA form, the CDR3 reads TGTGCCAGCAGTTACCGATTCGGGAGGGAGTACGAGCAGTACTTC.

V is TRBV7-7 and J is TRBJ2-3, with 9 bases matching TRBD2. After removal of 6 bases from V and 3 bases from J, the junction contained 10 bases not matched to a gene. Germline CDR1 and CDR2: SSHAT and FNYEAQ (reference sequence). The CDR3 loop spans 16 amino acids. The CDR3 loop is CASSLGVSGGTDTQYF. The CDR3 nucleotides are TGTGCCAGCAGTCTTGGTGTGAGCGGGGGGACAGATACGCAGTATTTT.